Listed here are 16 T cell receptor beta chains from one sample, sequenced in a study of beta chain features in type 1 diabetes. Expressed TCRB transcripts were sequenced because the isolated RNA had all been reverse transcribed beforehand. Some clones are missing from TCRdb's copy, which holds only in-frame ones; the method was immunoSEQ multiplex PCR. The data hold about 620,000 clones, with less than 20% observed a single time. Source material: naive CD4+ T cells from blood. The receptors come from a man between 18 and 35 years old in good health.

DNA of the CDR3: TGTGCCAGCAGCTTCACCCAGGGGCCCTACGAGCAGTACTTC. Translating gives CASSFTQGPYEQYF. V gene TRBV11-1 combines with J gene TRBJ2-7; possible D gene TRBD1, 6 bases. CDR1 and CDR2 (germline): SGHAT, FQDESV (reference sequence). Trimming shortened V by 3 bases and J by 2 bases, and 11 bases separated the two germline ends. The CDR3 loop spans 14 amino acids.

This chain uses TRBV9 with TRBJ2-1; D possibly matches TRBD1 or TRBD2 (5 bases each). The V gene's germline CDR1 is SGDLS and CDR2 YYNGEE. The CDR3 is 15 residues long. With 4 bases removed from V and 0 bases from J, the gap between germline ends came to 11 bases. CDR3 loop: CASSRGRPSYNEQFF. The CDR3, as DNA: TGTGCCAGCAGCCGGGGACGTCCCTCCTACAATGAGCAGTTCTTC.

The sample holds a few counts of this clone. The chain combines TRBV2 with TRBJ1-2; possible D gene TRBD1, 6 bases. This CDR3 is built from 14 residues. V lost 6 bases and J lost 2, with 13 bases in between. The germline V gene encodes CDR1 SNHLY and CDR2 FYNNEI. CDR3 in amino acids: CASSPLDSNYGYTF. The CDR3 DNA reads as TGTGCCAGCAGCCCGTTGGACAGCAACTATGGCTACACCTTC.

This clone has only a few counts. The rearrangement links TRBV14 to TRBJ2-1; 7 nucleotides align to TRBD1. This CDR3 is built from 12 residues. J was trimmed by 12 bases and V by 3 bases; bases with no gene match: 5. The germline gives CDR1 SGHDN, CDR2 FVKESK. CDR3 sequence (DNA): TGTGCCAGCAGCCACATCAACAGGGGGCAGTTCTTC. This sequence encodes CASSHINRGQFF.

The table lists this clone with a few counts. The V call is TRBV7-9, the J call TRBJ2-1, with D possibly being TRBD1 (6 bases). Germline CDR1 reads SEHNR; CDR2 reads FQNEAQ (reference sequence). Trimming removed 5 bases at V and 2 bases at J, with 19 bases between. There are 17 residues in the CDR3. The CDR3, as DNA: TGTGCCAGCAGCCCAGGACAGTCCCTCGGAACCTACAATGAGCAGTTCTTC. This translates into CASSPGQSLGTYNEQFF.

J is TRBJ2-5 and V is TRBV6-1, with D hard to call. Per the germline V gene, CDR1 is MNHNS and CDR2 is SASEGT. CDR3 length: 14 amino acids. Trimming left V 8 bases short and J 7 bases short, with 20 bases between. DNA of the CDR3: TGTGCCAGCCATTTGCAGTACAAGACTCGGACCCAGTACTTC. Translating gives CASHLQYKTRTQYF.

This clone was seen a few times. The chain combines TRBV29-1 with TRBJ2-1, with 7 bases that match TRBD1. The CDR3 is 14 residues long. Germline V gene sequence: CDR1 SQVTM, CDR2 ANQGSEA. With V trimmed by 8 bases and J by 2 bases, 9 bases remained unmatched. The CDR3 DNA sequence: TGCAGCTCTGAAAGGGGGCTCACCTACAATGAGCAGTTCTTC. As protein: CSSERGLTYNEQFF.

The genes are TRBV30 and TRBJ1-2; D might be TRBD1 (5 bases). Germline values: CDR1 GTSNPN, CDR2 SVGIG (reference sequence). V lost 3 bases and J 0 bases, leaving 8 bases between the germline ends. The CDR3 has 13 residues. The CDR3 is CAWRGGANYGYTF. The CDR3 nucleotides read TGTGCCTGGAGGGGGGGAGCTAACTATGGCTACACCTTC.

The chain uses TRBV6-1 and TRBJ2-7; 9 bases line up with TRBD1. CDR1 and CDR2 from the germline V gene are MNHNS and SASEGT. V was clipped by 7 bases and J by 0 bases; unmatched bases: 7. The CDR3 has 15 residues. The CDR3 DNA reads TGTGCCAGCACCACGACAGGGGGAAGCTCCTACGAGCAGTACTTC. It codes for CASTTTGGSSYEQYF.

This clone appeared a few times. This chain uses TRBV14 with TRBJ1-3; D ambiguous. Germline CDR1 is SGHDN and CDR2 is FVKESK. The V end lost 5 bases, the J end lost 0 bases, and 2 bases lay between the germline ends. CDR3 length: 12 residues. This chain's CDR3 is CASSFSGNTIYF. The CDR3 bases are TGTGCCAGCAGCTTCTCTGGAAACACCATATATTTT.

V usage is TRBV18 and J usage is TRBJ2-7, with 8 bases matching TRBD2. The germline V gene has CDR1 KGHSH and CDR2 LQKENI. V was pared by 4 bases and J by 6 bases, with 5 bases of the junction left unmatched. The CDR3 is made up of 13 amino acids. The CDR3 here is CASSQGLEGEQYF. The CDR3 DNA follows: TGTGCCAGCTCACAGGGACTAGAGGGCGAGCAGTACTTC.

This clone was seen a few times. The CDR3 DNA sequence: TGTGCCAGCAGTTTATGGGCGTCAGGGACTCACACAGATACGCAGTATTTT. The encoded protein is CASSLWASGTHTDTQYF. The V and J genes are TRBV28 and TRBJ2-3, with D perhaps matching TRBD2 (6 bases). Germline V gene lookup returns CDR1 MDHEN and CDR2 SYDVKM. There are 17 residues in the CDR3. V gave up 0 bases and J gave up 2 bases, with 15 bases separating them.

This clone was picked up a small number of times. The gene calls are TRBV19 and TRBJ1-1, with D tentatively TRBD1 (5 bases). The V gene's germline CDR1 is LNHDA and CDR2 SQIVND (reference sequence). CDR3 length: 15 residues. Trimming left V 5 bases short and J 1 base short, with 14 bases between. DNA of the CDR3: TGTGCCAGTAGTGCAGCCAATACAGGGAACACTGAAGCTTTCTTT. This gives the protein CASSAANTGNTEAFF.

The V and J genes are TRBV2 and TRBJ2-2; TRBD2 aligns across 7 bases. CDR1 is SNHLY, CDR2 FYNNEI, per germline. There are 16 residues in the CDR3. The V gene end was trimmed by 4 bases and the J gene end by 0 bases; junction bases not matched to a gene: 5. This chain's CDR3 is CASSVVGGANTGELFF. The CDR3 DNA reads TGTGCCAGCAGTGTAGTTGGGGGGGCGAACACCGGGGAGCTGTTTTTT. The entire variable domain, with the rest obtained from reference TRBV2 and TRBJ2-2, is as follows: EPEVTQTPSHQVTQMGQEVILRCVPISNHLYFYWYRQILGQKVEFLVSFYNNEISEKSEIFDDQFSVERPDGSNFTLKIRSTKLEDSAMYFCASSVVGGANTGELFFGEGSRLTVL.

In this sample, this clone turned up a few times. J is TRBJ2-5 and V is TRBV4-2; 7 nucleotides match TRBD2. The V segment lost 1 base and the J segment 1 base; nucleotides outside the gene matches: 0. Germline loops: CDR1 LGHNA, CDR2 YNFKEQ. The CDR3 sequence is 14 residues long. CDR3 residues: CASSQAGGQETQYF. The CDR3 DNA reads TGTGCCAGCAGCCAAGCGGGGGGCCAAGAGACCCAGTACTTC.

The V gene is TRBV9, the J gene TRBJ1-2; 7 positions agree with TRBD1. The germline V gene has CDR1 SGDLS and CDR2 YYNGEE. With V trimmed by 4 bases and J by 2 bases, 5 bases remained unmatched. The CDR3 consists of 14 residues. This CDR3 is CASSLGQTNYGYTF. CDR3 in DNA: TGTGCCAGCAGCTTGGGACAGACCAACTATGGCTACACCTTC. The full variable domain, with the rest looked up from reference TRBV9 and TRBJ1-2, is DSGVTQTPKHLITATGQRVTLRCSPRSGDLSVYWYQQSLDQGLQFLIQYYNGEERAKGNILERFSAQQFPDLHSELNLSSLELGDSALYFCASSLGQTNYGYTFGSGTRLTVV.